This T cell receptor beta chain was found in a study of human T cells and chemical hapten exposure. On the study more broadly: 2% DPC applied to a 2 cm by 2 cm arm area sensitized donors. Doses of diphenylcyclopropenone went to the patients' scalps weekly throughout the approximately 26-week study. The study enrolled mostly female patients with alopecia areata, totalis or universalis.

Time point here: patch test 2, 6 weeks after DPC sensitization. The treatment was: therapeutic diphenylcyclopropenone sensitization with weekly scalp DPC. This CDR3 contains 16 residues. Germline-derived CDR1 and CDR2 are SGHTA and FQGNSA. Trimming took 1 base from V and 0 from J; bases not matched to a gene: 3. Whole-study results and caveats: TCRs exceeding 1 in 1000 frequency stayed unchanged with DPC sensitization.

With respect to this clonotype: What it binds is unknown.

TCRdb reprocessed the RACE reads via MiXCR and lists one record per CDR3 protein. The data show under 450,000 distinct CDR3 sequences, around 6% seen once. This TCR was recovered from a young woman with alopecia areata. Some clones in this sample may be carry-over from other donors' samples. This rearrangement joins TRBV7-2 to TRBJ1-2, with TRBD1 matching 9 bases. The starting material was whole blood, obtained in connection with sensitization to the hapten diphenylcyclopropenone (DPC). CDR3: CASSLVGTGSNYGYTF. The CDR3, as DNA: TGTGCCAGCAGCTTAGTGGGGACAGGGTCTAACTATGGCTACACCTTC.